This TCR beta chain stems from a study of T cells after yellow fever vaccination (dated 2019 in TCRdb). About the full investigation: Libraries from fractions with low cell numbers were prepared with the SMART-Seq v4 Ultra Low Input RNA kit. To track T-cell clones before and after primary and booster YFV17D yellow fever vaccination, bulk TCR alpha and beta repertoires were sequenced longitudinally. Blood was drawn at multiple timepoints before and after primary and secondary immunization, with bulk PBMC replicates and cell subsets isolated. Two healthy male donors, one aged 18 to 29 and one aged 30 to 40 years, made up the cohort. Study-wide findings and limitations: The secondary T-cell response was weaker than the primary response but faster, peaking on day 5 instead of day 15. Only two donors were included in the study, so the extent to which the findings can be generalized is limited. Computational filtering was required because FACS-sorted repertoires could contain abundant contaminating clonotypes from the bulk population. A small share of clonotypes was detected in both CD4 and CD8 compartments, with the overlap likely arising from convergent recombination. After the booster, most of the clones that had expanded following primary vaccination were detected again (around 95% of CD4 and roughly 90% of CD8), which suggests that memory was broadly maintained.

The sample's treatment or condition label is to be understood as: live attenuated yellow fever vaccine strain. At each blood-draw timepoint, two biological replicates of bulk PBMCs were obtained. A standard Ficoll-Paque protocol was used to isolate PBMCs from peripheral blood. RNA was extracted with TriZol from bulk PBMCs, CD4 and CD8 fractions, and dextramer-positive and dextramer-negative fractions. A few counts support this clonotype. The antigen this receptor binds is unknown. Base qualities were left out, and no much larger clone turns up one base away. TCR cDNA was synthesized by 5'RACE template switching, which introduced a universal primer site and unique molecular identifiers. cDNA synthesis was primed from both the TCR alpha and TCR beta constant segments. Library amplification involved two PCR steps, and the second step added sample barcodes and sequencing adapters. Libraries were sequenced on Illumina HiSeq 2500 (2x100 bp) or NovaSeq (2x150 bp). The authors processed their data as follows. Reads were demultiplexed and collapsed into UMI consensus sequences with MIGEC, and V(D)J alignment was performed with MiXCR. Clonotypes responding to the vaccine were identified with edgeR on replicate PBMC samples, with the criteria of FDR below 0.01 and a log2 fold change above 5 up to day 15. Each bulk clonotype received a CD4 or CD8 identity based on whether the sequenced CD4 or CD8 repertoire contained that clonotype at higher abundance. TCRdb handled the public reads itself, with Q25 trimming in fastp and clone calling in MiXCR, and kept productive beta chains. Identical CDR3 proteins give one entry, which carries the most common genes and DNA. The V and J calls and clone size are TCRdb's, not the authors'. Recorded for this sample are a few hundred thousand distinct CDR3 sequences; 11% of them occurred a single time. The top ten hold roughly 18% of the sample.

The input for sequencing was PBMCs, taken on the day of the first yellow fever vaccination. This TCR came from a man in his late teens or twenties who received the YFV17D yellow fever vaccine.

This receptor carries the CDR3 CASSPVAENEQFF. The nucleotide sequence reads TGTGCCAGCTCACCGGTGGCGGAAAATGAGCAGTTCTTC. This chain joins TRBV18 to TRBJ2-1; no D gene call is confident. The CDR3 holds 13 amino acids from the cysteine to the phenylalanine. The only DNA kept is the CDR3, 39 bases in frame from the first base. At the junction V is shortened by 3 bases and J by 7 bases, with 10 bases in between. The CDR1 and CDR2 encoded by the germline V gene are KGHSH and LQKENI.